What follows are 23 T cell receptor beta chains derived from one specimen sequenced in a study of blood T cells in healthy people across ages. Through a sample-barcoded 5' primer and a J-beta primer mix, a second PCR was run for 7 to 11 cycles. TCRdb used MiXCR to reprocess the 5' RACE reads, holding one entry per CDR3 protein. The sample shows 1.5 million to 2 million distinct CDR3 sequences, roughly 30% of them seen only once. The sequenced sample consisted of blood. The source of these receptors is a woman aged 25 to 45 in good health.

The V gene is TRBV6-5, the J gene TRBJ2-7, with D unresolved. Germline values: CDR1 MNHEY, CDR2 SVGAGI. V lost 2 bases and J lost 0, with 8 bases in between. This CDR3 spans 14 amino acids. CDR3 DNA: TGTGCCAGCAGTTACCAAGCAGACTCCTACGAGCAGTACTTC. Translation: CASSYQADSYEQYF.

This clonotype was found a few times. CDR3 sequence (DNA): TGTGCCAGCAGTGTGGGACAGGGGCAGCCCCAGCATTTT. This encodes CASSVGQGQPQHF. The V gene is TRBV6-1, the J gene TRBJ1-5; 10 nucleotides agree with TRBD1. The CDR3 loop spans 13 amino acids. Per germline, CDR1 MNHNS and CDR2 SASEGT. With 4 bases clipped from V and 7 bases from J, the junction kept 1 base outside the gene matches.

The chain joins TRBV6-5 to TRBJ2-3; a possible D gene is TRBD2 (5 bases). Trimming took off 0 bases at V and 2 bases at J, with 12 bases between the two ends. The CDR3 loop spans 16 amino acids. In germline, CDR1 is MNHEY, CDR2 SVGAGI. CDR3 in amino acids: CASSYSAGRNTDTQYF. The CDR3 DNA sequence: TGTGCCAGCAGTTACTCGGCGGGCCGGAACACAGATACGCAGTATTTT.

The sample holds many counts of this clonotype. CDR3 residues: CASSQGLANTQYF. As DNA, the CDR3 is TGCGCCAGCAGCCAAGGCTTAGCAAATACGCAGTATTTT. The genes are TRBV4-1 and TRBJ2-3; no reliable D call. Germline assignment: CDR1 MGHRA and CDR2 YSYEKL. The V and J ends lost 1 base and 7 bases respectively, with 9 bases between them. This CDR3 has 13 residues.

This clonotype was found a few times. The rearrangement joins TRBV28 to TRBJ1-2, with D maybe TRBD1 (6 bases). Germline V gene sequence: CDR1 MDHEN, CDR2 SYDVKM. Trimming cost V 7 bases and J 8 bases, with 17 bases left between them. CDR3 size: 13 residues. CDR3 DNA sequence: TGTGCCAGCATTAGAGGGGGTTCGGGAGGCTACACCTTC. Its translation: CASIRGGSGGYTF.

The V gene is TRBV14, the J gene TRBJ1-4; D possibly corresponds to TRBD1 (6 bases). In germline, CDR1 is SGHDN, CDR2 FVKESK. This CDR3 spans 13 amino acids. Trimming removed 3 bases from V and 9 bases from J, with 11 bases in between. The CDR3: CASSQTGSKKLFF. The DNA for the CDR3 is TGTGCCAGCAGCCAGACAGGATCGAAAAAACTGTTTTTT. Using reference TRBV14 and TRBJ1-4 for the parts outside the CDR3, the full variable domain is EAGVTQFPSHSVIEKGQTVTLRCDPISGHDNLYWYRRVMGKEIKFLLHFVKESKQDESGMPNNRFLAERTGGTYSTLKVQPAELEDSGVYFCASSQTGSKKLFFGSGTQLSVL.

This clonotype was counted only a few times. The chain links TRBV9 to TRBJ2-4, with D possibly matching TRBD2 (6 bases). The assigned J gene may be wrong: the sequence end matches TRBJ2-7 better. This CDR3 is 14 amino acids long. Germline V gene sequence: CDR1 SGDLS, CDR2 YYNGEE. CDR3: CASSPGTSPYEQYF. The DNA of the CDR3 is TGTGCCAGCAGCCCTGGGACTTCACCATACGAGCAGTACTTC.

This sequence joins TRBV24-1 and TRBJ1-1, with D perhaps TRBD1 (5 bases). This CDR3 has 15 amino acids. The V gene lost 2 bases and the J gene lost 1 base, with 10 bases spanning the gap. Per the germline V gene, CDR1 is KGHDR and CDR2 is SFDVKD. The CDR3 sequence: CATSDSQDSNTEAFF. The DNA of the CDR3 is TGTGCCACCAGTGATTCACAGGACTCGAACACTGAAGCTTTCTTT.

The chain uses TRBV12-3 or TRBV12-4 and TRBJ1-2, with 9 bases that match TRBD1. The CDR3 length is 15 residues. Trimming cost V 5 bases and J 6 bases; bases outside gene matches: 10. CDR3 sequence: CASSRRTGAINGYTF. CDR3 in DNA: TGTGCCAGCAGTCGAAGGACAGGGGCTATTAATGGCTACACCTTC.

The rearrangement joins TRBV13 to TRBJ2-7; perhaps TRBD2 as D (5 bases). The V gene lost 5 bases and the J gene lost 0 bases, with 14 bases spanning the gap. This CDR3 has 15 residues. Germline V CDR1 and CDR2: PRHDT, FYEKMQ (reference sequence). The CDR3 DNA reads as TGTGCCAGCAGCCGTCAGGAGCGGAGCTCCTACGAGCAGTACTTC. Protein sequence: CASSRQERSSYEQYF.

The V call is TRBV6-6, the J call TRBJ1-4, with D perhaps TRBD1 (6 bases). V lost 9 bases and J 5 bases, leaving 13 bases between the germline ends. The CDR3 has 13 amino acids. Germline CDR1 and CDR2: MNHNY and SVGAGI (reference sequence). Here the CDR3 DNA reads TGTGCCAGTACGACAGGCCAGAATGAAAAACTGTTTTTT. This encodes CASTTGQNEKLFF.

Ten or more counts support this clonotype. The gene calls are TRBV6-2 or TRBV6-3 and TRBJ1-1; the match to TRBD1 covers 7 bases. This CDR3 comprises 14 residues. Per the germline V gene, CDR1 is MNHEY and CDR2 is SVGEGT. V shed 2 bases and J 6 bases; nucleotides not matched to a gene: 6. Here the CDR3 reads CASSYPRDSSEAFF. The CDR3 DNA follows: TGTGCCAGCAGTTACCCCCGGGACAGCTCTGAAGCTTTCTTT.

The V call is TRBV6-5, the J call TRBJ2-5; D may match TRBD1 or TRBD2 (5 bases each). V was shortened by 2 bases and J by 2 bases, with 9 bases between the two germline ends. From germline, CDR1 is MNHEY and CDR2 SVGAGI. This CDR3 region has 14 residues. CDR3 residues: CASSYGGHQETQYF. The CDR3 DNA reads as TGTGCCAGCAGTTACGGGGGTCATCAAGAGACCCAGTACTTC.

The chain links TRBV29-1 to TRBJ1-2; possibly TRBD1 for D (6 bases). V was clipped by 5 bases and J by 2 bases, with 24 bases between them. Germline V CDR1 and CDR2: SQVTM, ANQGSEA. CDR3 length: 17 residues. In DNA, the CDR3 is TGCAGCGTTCACAGGGTTGACCACTCTTATACCAACTATGGCTACACCTTC. Amino acid sequence: CSVHRVDHSYTNYGYTF.

Of note for this clonotype: No conserved phenylalanine or tryptophan ends this CDR3, so it is likely a read error. The rearrangement uses TRBV6-2 or TRBV6-3 and TRBJ1-2; D is ambiguous. The CDR3 contains 11 residues. From germline, CDR1 is MNHEY and CDR2 SVGEGT. Trimming pared 5 bases from V and 7 bases from J, leaving 8 bases between. The CDR3 DNA follows: TGTGCCAGCAGTCAAAAACTTGGCTACACCTGC. Protein product: CASSQKLGYTC.

This clonotype has a handful of counts. The chain carries TRBV4-1 and TRBJ2-5; TRBD2 aligns across 7 bases. Trimming took 1 base from V and 9 from J; bases not matched to a gene: 14. Germline lookup yields CDR1 MGHRA and CDR2 YSYEKL. The CDR3 is made up of 16 amino acids. The DNA of the CDR3 is TGCGCCAGCAGCCAAGGGGAGCGGGGCCTCATTGGGGCCCAGTACTTC. This codes for CASSQGERGLIGAQYF.

Ten or more counts support this clonotype. V usage is TRBV7-3 and J usage is TRBJ2-1; tentative D call: TRBD1 (5 bases). V shed 1 base and J shed 8 bases, with 9 bases lying between them. Germline V gene lookup returns CDR1 SGHTA and CDR2 FQGTGA. The CDR3 has 13 residues. For the CDR3, the DNA is TGTGCCAGCAGCTTAAGGCAGGGCGATGAGCAGTTCTTC. Translated, it gives CASSLRQGDEQFF.

This clonotype was counted only a few times. The chain joins TRBV20-1 to TRBJ2-2; 10 nucleotides align to TRBD1. J was trimmed by 5 bases and V by 6 bases; bases with no gene match: 6. The CDR3 runs to 14 residues. Germline V lookup: CDR1 DFQATT, CDR2 SNEGSKA (reference sequence). CDR3 protein: CSAWGQGKTGELFF. CDR3 in DNA: TGCAGTGCATGGGGACAGGGGAAAACCGGGGAGCTGTTTTTT.

CDR3 protein: CASSSDLHLLTSYNEQFF. In nucleotides, the CDR3 is TGTGCCAGCAGTTCCGACCTCCACCTACTAACCTCCTACAATGAGCAGTTCTTC. This chain uses TRBV27 with TRBJ2-1, with D unclear. The CDR3 contains 18 residues. CDR1 is MNHEY, CDR2 SMNVEV, per germline (reference sequence). Trimming removed 4 bases at V and 0 bases at J, with 19 bases between.

This clonotype has just a few counts. The chain uses TRBV20-1 and TRBJ2-1, with a tentative D call TRBD1 (6 bases). The germline gives CDR1 DFQATT, CDR2 SNEGSKA (reference sequence). CDR3 size: 13 residues. V lost 2 bases to trimming and J lost 8 bases, with 13 bases between them. The CDR3: CSARLQGEYEQFF. The CDR3 DNA reads TGCAGTGCTAGACTACAGGGCGAGTATGAGCAGTTCTTC.

The CDR3 sequence: CATSALTGGTEAFF. CDR3 in DNA: TGTGCCACCAGTGCTCTGACAGGGGGCACTGAAGCTTTCTTT. This sequence joins TRBV24-1 and TRBJ1-1; 9 bases align to TRBD1. V shed 5 bases and J 4 bases; nucleotides not matched to a gene: 4. The CDR3 extends over 14 amino acids. Germline V gene data show CDR1 as KGHDR and CDR2 as SFDVKD.

This clonotype has a handful of counts. The chain links TRBV28 to TRBJ2-5, with D perhaps being TRBD1 or TRBD2 (5 bases each). Trimming took 4 bases from V and 5 from J, leaving 14 bases between them. The CDR3 contains 14 residues. The germline CDR1 and CDR2 sequences are MDHEN and SYDVKM. CDR3: CASSSGTVRETQYF. For the CDR3, the DNA is TGTGCCAGCAGTTCCGGGACCGTCAGGGAGACCCAGTACTTC.

As DNA, the CDR3 is TGTGCCAGCAGCCAGTTCGAGGGGGGCACTGAAGCTTTCTTT. Its translation is CASSQFEGGTEAFF. This chain uses TRBV9 with TRBJ1-1; D is perhaps TRBD1 (6 bases). V was clipped by 4 bases and J by 4 bases, with 14 bases between them. This CDR3 is built from 14 residues. Germline V gene lookup returns CDR1 SGDLS and CDR2 YYNGEE.